The subject of this entry is one T cell receptor beta chain. As yet, its antigen is unknown. Produced via immunoSEQ multiplex PCR; TCRdb's table is partial and in-frame only. The sample shows 150,000 to 160,000 clones, about 87% of them seen only once. The CDR3 totals 16 residues. CDR1 is SGHTS and CDR2 is YDEGEE in the germline V gene. Trimming at V came to 4 bases and at J to 2 bases, leaving 3 bases not matched to a gene. The source of the sample is a study of T cell responses to AZD1222 COVID-19 vaccine. Study-wide points: Spike-specific TCR repertoires showed rising breadth and depth after two AZD1222 doses.

The sequences come from peripheral blood, collected 28 days after the second AZD1222 dose. This chain links TRBV5-8 with TRBJ2-1; 13 bases agree with TRBD2. This sequence originates from an adult who received the AZD1222 COVID-19 vaccine. CDR3 nucleotides: TGTGCCAGCAGCCAAGGACTAGCGGGAGCCTACAATGAGCAGTTCTTC. Translating gives CASSQGLAGAYNEQFF.